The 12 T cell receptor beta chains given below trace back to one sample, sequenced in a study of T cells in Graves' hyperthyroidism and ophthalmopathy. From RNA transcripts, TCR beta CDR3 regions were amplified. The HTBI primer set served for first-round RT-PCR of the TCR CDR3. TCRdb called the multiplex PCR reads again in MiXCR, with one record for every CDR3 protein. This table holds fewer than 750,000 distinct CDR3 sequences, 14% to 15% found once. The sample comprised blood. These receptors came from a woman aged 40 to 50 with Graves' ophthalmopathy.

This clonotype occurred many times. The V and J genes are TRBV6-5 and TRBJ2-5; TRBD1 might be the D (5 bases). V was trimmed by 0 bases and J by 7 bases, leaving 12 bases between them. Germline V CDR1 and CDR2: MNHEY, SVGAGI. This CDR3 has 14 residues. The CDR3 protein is CASSYSGQAGTQYF. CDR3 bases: TGTGCCAGCAGTTACTCGGGGCAGGCTGGGACCCAGTACTTC.

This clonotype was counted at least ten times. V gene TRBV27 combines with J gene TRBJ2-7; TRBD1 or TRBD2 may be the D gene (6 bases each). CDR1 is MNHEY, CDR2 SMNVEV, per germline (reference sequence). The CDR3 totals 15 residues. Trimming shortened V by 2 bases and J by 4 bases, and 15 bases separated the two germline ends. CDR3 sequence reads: CASSLGGRGGYEQYF. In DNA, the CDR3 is TGTGCCAGCAGTTTAGGCGGCAGGGGAGGATACGAGCAGTACTTC.

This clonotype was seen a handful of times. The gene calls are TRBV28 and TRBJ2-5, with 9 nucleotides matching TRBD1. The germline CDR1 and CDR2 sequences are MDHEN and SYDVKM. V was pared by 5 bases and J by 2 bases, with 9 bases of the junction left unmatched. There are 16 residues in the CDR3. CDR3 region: CASSTRQGGQQETQYF. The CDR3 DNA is TGTGCCAGCAGTACCCGACAGGGGGGGCAACAAGAGACCCAGTACTTC.

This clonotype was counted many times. The CDR3 coding sequence is TGCAGTGCTAGACGCACAGGGAACACTGAAGCTTTCTTT. Residues: CSARRTGNTEAFF. The chain joins TRBV20-1 to TRBJ1-1, with D perhaps TRBD1 (5 bases). The CDR3 extends over 13 amino acids. Germline V gene lookup returns CDR1 DFQATT and CDR2 SNEGSKA (reference sequence). Trimming shortened V by 2 bases and J by 1 base, and 8 bases separated the two germline ends.

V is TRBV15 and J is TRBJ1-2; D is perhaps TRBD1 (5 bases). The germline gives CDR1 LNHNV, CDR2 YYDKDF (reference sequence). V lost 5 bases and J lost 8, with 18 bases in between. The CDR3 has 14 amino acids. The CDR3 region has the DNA TGTGCCACCAGCTTTTCCGGGACTCTGGGCGGCTACACCTTC. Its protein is CATSFSGTLGGYTF.

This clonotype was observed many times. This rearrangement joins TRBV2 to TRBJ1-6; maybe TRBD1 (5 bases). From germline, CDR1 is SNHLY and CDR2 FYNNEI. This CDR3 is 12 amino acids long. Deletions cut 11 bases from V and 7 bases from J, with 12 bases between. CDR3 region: CAGRDSNSPLHF. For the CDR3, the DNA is TGTGCCGGACGAGACAGCAATTCACCCCTCCACTTT.

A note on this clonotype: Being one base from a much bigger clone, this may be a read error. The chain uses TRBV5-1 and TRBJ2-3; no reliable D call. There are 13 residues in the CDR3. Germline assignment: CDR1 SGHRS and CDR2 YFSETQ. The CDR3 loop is CASTLGTTFTQYF. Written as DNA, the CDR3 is TGCGCCAGCACCTTGGGAACCACTTTTACGCAGTATTTT.

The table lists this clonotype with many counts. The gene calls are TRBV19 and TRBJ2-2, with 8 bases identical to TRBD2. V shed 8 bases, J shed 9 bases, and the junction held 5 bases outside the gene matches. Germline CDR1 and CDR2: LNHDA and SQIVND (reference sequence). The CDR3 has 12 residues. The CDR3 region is CASRSGSWELFF. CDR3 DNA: TGTGCCAGTCGGAGCGGGAGTTGGGAGCTGTTTTTT.

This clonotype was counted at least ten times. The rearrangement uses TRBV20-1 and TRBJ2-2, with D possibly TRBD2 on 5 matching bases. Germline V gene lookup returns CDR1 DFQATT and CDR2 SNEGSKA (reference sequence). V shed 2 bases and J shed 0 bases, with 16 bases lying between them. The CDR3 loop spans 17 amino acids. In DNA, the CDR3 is TGCAGTGCTAGAAATTATGGCGGACTTGCGAACACCGGGGAGCTGTTTTTT. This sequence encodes CSARNYGGLANTGELFF.

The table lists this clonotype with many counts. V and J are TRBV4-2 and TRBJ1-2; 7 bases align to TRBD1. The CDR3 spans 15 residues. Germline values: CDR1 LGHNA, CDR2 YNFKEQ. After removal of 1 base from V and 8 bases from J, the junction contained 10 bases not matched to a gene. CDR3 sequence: CASSQVETGRGGYTF. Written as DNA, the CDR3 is TGTGCCAGCAGCCAAGTAGAGACAGGGCGAGGGGGCTACACCTTC.

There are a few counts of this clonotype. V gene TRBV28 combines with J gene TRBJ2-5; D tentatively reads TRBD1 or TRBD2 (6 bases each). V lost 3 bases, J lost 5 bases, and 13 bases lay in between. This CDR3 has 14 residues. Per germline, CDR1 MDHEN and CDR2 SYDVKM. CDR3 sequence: CASSFPGAGETQYF. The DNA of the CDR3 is TGTGCCAGCAGTTTTCCAGGGGCGGGGGAGACCCAGTACTTC.

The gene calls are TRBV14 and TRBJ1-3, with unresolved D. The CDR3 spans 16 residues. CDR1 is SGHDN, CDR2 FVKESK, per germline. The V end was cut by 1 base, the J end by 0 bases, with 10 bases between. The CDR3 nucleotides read TGTGCCAGCAGCCAAGTTATCGAGTACTCTGGAAACACCATATATTTT. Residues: CASSQVIEYSGNTIYF.